The 6 T cell receptor beta chains below all came from one sample that was sequenced in a study of CD8+ T cells in alopecia areata. Investigators isolated RNA and reverse transcribed it into cDNA to act as the sequencing template. This table comes from immunoSEQ multiplex PCR, and its TCRdb copy is limited to in-frame clones, with some not included. This repertoire shows about 100,000 clones, 84% found once; its top ten account for over 20%. Treatment of the sample: oral pan-JAK inhibitor, 5-10 mg twice daily. The material sequenced was CD8+ T cells sorted from blood, taken at week 24, from a patient treated with tofacitinib. The receptors here all came from a human donor with alopecia areata.

The V call is TRBV18, the J call TRBJ2-7; TRBD1 matches at 9 bases. Germline V gives CDR1 KGHSH, CDR2 LQKENI. The V segment lost 2 bases and the J segment 5 bases; nucleotides outside the gene matches: 4. The CDR3 totals 14 residues. The CDR3 loop is CASSPADRGHEQYF. CDR3 DNA: TGTGCCAGCTCACCAGCGGACAGGGGACACGAGCAGTACTTC.

This clone has only a few counts. This sequence joins TRBV7-2 and TRBJ2-3; the match to TRBD1 covers 9 bases. V lost 5 bases, J lost 3 bases, and 9 bases stayed unmatched. CDR3 length: 16 amino acids. Germline CDR1 and CDR2: SGHTA and FQGNSA. This CDR3 is CASSGWGQGVTDTQYF. For the CDR3, the DNA is TGTGCCAGCAGCGGATGGGGACAGGGCGTGACAGATACGCAGTATTTT.

The V and J genes are TRBV6-5 and TRBJ2-1, with 7 bases matching TRBD1. CDR1 and CDR2 (germline): MNHEY, SVGAGI. J was trimmed by 9 bases and V by 5 bases; bases with no gene match: 13. The CDR3 length is 15 residues. The CDR3 spells CASSQPGTVIGEQFF. The DNA for the CDR3 is TGTGCCAGCAGTCAGCCCGGGACAGTGATCGGTGAGCAGTTCTTC.

The V and J genes are TRBV5-4 and TRBJ2-3, with D perhaps matching TRBD1 (6 bases). The CDR3 spans 16 residues. Trimming shortened V by 0 bases and J by 0 bases, and 11 bases separated the two germline ends. CDR1 is SGHNT, CDR2 YYREEE, per germline (reference sequence). CDR3 coding DNA: TGTGCCAGCAGCTTGGGAAGGGGGAATAGCACAGATACGCAGTATTTT. Translated: CASSLGRGNSTDTQYF.

This sequence joins TRBV4-1 and TRBJ1-2; 7 nucleotides match TRBD1. V gave up 0 bases and J gave up 4 bases; unmatched junction bases: 5. Germline loops: CDR1 MGHRA, CDR2 YSYEKL. CDR3 length: 15 residues. For the CDR3, the DNA is TGCGCCAGCAGCCAAGACGGGGCAGGGGGCTATGGCTACACCTTC. Protein sequence: CASSQDGAGGYGYTF.

This clone was observed a single time. The V and J genes are TRBV15 and TRBJ2-1; D not resolved. Germline V gives CDR1 LNHNV, CDR2 YYDKDF (reference sequence). With 3 bases removed from V and 3 bases from J, the gap between germline ends came to 15 bases. This CDR3 comprises 16 residues. The CDR3, as DNA: TGTGCCACCAGCAGGCCCACCACCGACCTCTACAATGAGCAGTTCTTC. As protein: CATSRPTTDLYNEQFF. Full variable domain (rest looked up from reference TRBV15 and TRBJ2-1): DAMVIQNPRYQVTQFGKPVTLSCSQTLNHNVMYWYQQKSSQAPKLLFHYYDKDFNNEADTPDNFQSRRPNTSFCFLDIRSPGLGDTAMYLCATSRPTTDLYNEQFFGPGTRLTVL.